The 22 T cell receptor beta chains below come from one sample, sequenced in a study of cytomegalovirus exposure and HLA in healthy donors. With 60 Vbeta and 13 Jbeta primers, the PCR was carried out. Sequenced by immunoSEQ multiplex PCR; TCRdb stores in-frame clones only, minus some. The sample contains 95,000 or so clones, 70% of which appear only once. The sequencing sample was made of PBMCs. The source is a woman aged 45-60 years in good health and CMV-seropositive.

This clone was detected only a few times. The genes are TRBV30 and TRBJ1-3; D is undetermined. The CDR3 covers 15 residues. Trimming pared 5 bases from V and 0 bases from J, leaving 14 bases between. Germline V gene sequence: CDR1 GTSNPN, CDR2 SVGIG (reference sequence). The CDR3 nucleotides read TGTGCCTGGGACCCTACAGTCTTCTCTGGAAACACCATATATTTT. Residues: CAWDPTVFSGNTIYF.

The DNA for the CDR3 is TGTGCCAGCAGTCCCTCGGGAGGGCCCCGCGAGCAGTACTTC. Amino acids: CASSPSGGPREQYF. The rearrangement joins TRBV27 to TRBJ2-7; TRBD2 aligns across 8 bases. V was pared by 5 bases and J by 6 bases, with 9 bases of the junction left unmatched. Per the germline V gene, CDR1 is MNHEY and CDR2 is SMNVEV (reference sequence). The CDR3 contains 14 residues.

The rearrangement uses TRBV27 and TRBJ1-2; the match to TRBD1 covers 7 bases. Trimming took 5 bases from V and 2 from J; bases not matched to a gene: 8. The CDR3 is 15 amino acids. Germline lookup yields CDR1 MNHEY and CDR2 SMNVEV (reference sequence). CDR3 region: CASSLRQGLNYGYTF. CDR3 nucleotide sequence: TGTGCCAGCAGTCTACGACAGGGTTTGAACTATGGCTACACCTTC.

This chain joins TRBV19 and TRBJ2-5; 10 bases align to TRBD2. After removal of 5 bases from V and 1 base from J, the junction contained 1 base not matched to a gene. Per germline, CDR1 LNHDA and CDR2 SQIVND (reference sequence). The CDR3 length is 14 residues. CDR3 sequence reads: CASSSSGGQETQYF. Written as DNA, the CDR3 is TGTGCCAGTAGTTCTAGCGGGGGCCAAGAGACCCAGTACTTC. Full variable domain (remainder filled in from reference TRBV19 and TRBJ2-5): DGGITQSPKYLFRKEGQNVTLSCEQNLNHDAMYWYRQDPGQGLRLIYYSQIVNDFQKGDIAEGYSVSREKKESFPLTVTSAQKNPTAFYLCASSSSGGQETQYFGPGTRLLVL.

DNA for the CDR3: TGCGCCAGCAGCCAAGTGTGGGCGGGCCCAATGAACCAGCCCCAGCATTTT. Its translation: CASSQVWAGPMNQPQHF. V usage is TRBV4-3 and J usage is TRBJ1-5; no clear D gene. The CDR3 is 17 amino acids. Germline V CDR1 and CDR2: LGHNA, YSLEER. V was shortened by 1 base and J by 7 bases, with 20 bases between the two germline ends.

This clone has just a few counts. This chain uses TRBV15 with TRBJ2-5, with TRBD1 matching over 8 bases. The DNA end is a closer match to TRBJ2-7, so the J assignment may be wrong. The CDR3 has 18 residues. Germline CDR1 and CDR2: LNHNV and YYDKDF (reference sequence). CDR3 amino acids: CATSREQGDRIASYEQYF. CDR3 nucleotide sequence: TGTGCCACCAGCAGAGAACAAGGGGACAGGATAGCCTCCTACGAGCAGTACTTC.

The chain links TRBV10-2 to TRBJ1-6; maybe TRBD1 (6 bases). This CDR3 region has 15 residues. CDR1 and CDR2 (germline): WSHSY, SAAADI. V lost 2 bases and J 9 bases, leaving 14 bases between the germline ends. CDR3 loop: CASSEMGARGSPLHF. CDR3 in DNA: TGCGCCAGCAGTGAGATGGGAGCCAGGGGTTCACCCCTCCACTTT.

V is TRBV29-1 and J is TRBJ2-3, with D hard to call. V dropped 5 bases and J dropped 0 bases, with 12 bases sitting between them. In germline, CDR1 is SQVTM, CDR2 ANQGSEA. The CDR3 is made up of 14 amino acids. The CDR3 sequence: CSVYQRPSTDTQYF. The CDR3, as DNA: TGCAGCGTTTATCAGCGACCTAGCACAGATACGCAGTATTTT.

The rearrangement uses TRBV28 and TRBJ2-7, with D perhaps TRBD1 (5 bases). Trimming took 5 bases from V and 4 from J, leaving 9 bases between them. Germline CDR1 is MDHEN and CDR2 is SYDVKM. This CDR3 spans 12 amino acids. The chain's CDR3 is CASSGNRYEQYF. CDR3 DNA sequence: TGTGCCAGCAGTGGTAACAGGTACGAGCAGTACTTC.

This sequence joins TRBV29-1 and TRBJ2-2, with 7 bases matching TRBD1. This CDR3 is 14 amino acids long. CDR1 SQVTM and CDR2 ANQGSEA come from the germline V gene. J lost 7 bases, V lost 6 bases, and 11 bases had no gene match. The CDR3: CSVILNRGGGELFF. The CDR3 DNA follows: TGCAGCGTCATACTAAACAGGGGTGGCGGGGAGCTGTTTTTT.

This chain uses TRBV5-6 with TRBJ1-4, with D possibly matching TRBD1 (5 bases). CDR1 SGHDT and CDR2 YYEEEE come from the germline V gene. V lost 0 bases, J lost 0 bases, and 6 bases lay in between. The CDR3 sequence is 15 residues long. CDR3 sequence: CASSLAGSTNEKLFF. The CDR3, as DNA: TGTGCCAGCAGCTTGGCAGGGTCAACTAATGAAAAACTGTTTTTT.

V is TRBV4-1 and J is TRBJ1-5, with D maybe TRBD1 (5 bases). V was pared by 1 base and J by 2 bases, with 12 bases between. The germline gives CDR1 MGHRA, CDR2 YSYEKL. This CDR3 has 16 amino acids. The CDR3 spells CASSQGPEGGNQPQHF. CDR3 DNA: TGCGCCAGCAGCCAAGGGCCCGAAGGGGGCAATCAGCCCCAGCATTTT.

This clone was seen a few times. The CDR3 sequence is CASRTSGRTYEQYF. The CDR3 DNA follows: TGTGCCAGCCGGACTAGCGGGAGAACCTACGAGCAGTACTTC. The V call is TRBV28, the J call TRBJ2-7, with 13 positions matching TRBD2. V shed 8 bases, J shed 2 bases, and the junction held 3 bases outside the gene matches. The CDR3 sequence is 14 residues long. The germline V gene has CDR1 MDHEN and CDR2 SYDVKM.

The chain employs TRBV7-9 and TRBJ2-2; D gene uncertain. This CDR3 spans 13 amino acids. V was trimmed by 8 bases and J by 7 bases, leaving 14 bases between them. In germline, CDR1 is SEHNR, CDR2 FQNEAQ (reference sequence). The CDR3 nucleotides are TGTGCCAGCGCGTCACTTAAGAACGGGGAGCTGTTTTTT. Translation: CASASLKNGELFF.

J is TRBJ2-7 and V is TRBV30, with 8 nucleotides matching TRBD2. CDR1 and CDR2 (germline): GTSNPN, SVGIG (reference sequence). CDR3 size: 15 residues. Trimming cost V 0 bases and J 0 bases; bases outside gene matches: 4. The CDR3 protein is CAWSVPGGLSYEQYF. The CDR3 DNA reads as TGTGCCTGGAGTGTCCCGGGAGGGCTCTCCTACGAGCAGTACTTC.

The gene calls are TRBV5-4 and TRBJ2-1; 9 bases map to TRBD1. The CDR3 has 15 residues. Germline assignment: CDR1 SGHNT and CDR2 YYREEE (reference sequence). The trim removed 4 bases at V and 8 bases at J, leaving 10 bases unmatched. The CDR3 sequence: CASSPDRGSYYEQFF. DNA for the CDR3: TGTGCCAGCAGCCCCGACAGGGGGAGTTACTATGAGCAGTTCTTC. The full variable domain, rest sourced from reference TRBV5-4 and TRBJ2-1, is ETGVTQSPTHLIKTRGQQVTLRCSSQSGHNTVSWYQQALGQGPQFIFQYYREEENGRGNFPPRFSGLQFPNYSSELNVNALELDDSALYLCASSPDRGSYYEQFFGPGTRLTVL.

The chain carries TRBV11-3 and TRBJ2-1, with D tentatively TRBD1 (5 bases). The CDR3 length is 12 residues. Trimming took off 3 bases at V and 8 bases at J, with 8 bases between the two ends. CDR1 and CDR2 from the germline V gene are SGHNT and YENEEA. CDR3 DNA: TGTGCCAGCAGCTTTAGGGGCTATGAGCAGTTCTTC. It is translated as CASSFRGYEQFF.

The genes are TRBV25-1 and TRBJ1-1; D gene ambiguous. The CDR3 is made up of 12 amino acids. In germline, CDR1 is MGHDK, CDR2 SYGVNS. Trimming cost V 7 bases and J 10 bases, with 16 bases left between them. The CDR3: CASKEGKRAAFF. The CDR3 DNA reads TGTGCCAGCAAGGAGGGAAAAAGGGCAGCTTTCTTT.

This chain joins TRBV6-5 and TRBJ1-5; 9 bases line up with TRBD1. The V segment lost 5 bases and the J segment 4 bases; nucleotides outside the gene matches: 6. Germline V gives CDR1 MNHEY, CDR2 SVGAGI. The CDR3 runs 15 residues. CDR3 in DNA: TGTGCCAGCAGTGCTACAGGGGGCAGGAATCAGCCCCAGCATTTT. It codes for CASSATGGRNQPQHF.

The CDR3 nucleotides are TGCGCCAGCAGCCAAGTTGGAATGAGACTAGCGGGAACCTACGAGCAGTACTTC. Protein sequence: CASSQVGMRLAGTYEQYF. This sequence joins TRBV4-1 and TRBJ2-7; 11 nucleotides line up with TRBD2. CDR3 length equals 18 residues. Looked up from germline, CDR1 is MGHRA and CDR2 is YSYEKL. Trimming removed 1 base from V and 2 bases from J; junction bases left unmatched: 10.

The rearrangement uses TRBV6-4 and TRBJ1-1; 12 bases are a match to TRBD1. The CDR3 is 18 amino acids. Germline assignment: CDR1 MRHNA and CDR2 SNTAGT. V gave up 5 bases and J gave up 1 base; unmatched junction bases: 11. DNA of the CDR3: TGTGCCAGCAGTTTTCCGGGACAGGGGGCGTTTAAGAACACTGAAGCTTTCTTT. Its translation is CASSFPGQGAFKNTEAFF.

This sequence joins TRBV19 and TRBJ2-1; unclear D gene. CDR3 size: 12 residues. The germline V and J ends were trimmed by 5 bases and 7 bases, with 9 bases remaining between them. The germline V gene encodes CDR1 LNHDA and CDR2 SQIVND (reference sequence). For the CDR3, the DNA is TGTGCCAGTAGTCGACATAGGAATGAGCAGTTCTTC. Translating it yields CASSRHRNEQFF.